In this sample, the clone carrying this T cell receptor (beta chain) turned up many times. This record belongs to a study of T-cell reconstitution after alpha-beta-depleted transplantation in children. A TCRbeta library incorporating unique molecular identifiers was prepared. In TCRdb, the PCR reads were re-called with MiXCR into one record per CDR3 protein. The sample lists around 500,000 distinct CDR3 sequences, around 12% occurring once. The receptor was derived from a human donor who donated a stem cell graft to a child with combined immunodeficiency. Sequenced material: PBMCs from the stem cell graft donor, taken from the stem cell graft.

The CDR3 DNA sequence: TGCGCCAGCAGCCAAAAGGTCAGCTTTATCTCCTACAATGAGCAGTTCTTC. This encodes CASSQKVSFISYNEQFF. J is TRBJ2-1 and V is TRBV4-3; no clear D. Germline CDR1 LGHNA, CDR2 YSLEER. The CDR3 extends over 17 amino acids. Trimming left V 2 bases short and J 0 bases short, with 14 bases between.